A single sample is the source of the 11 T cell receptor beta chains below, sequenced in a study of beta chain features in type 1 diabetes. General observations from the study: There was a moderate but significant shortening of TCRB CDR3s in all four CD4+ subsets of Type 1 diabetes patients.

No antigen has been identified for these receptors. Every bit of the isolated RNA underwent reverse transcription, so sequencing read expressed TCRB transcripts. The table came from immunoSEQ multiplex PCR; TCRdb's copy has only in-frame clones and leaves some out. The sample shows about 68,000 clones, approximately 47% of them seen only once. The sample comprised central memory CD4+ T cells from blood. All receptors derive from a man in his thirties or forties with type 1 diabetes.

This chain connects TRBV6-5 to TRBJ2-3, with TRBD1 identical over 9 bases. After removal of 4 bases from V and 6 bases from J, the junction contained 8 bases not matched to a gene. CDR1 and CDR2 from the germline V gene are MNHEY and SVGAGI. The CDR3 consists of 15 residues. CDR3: CASSSQGAGSDTQYF. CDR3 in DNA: TGTGCCAGCAGTTCACAGGGGGCAGGGTCGGATACGCAGTATTTT.

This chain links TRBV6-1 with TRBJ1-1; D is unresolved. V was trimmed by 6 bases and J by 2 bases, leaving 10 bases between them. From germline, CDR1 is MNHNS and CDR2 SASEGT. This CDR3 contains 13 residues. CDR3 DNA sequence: TGTGCCAGCAGCCAGAGGGTCAACACTGAAGCTTTCTTT. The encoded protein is CASSQRVNTEAFF.

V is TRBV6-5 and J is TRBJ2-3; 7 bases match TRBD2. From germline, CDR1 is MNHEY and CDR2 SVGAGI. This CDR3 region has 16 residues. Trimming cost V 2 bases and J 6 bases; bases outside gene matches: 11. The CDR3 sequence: CASSYGEGGPSDTQYF. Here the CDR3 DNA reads TGTGCCAGCAGTTACGGTGAGGGAGGGCCCTCGGATACGCAGTATTTT.

CDR3 bases: TGCGCCAGCAGCCCCGCGCTCCCCAAAAACATTCAGTACTTC. Amino acid sequence: CASSPALPKNIQYF. This chain joins TRBV5-1 and TRBJ2-4; D gene uncertain. CDR3 length: 14 residues. From germline, CDR1 is SGHRS and CDR2 YFSETQ. V lost 4 bases and J 2 bases, leaving 10 bases between the germline ends.

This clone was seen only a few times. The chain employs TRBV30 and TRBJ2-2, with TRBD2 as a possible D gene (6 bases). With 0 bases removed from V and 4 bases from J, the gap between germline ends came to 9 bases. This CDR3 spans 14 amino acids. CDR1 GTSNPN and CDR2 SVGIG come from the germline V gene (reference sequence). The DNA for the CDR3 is TGTGCCTGGAGTGTACGGGGGATCACCGGGGAGCTGTTTTTT. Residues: CAWSVRGITGELFF.

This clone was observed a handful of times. CDR3 sequence: CATSREAGGSSSYNEQFF. The CDR3 bases are TGTGCCACCAGCAGAGAAGCGGGAGGCTCGAGCTCCTACAATGAGCAGTTCTTC. V usage is TRBV15 and J usage is TRBJ2-1; 9 positions match TRBD2. The ends lost 0 bases at V and 0 bases at J; junction bases unmatched: 6. This CDR3 region has 18 residues. The V gene's germline CDR1 is LNHNV and CDR2 YYDKDF (reference sequence).

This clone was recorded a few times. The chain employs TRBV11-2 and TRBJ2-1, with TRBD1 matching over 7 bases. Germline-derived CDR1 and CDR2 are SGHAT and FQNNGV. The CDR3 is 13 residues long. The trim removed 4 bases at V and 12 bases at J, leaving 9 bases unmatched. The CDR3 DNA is TGTGCCAGCAGCTCCCGAGGGGGCAGTCGGCAGTTCTTC. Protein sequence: CASSSRGGSRQFF. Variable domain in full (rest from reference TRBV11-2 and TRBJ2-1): EAGVAQSPRYKIIEKRQSVAFWCNPISGHATLYWYQQILGQGPKLLIQFQNNGVVDDSQLPKDRFSAERLKGVDSTLKIQPAKLEDSAVYLCASSSRGGSRQFFGPGTRLTVL.

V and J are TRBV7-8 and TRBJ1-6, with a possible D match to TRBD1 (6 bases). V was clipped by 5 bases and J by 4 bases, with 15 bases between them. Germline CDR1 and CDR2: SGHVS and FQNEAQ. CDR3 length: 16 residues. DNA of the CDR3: TGTGCCAGCAGCCGACCAGGACAGACGTATAATTCACCCCTCCACTTT. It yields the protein CASSRPGQTYNSPLHF.

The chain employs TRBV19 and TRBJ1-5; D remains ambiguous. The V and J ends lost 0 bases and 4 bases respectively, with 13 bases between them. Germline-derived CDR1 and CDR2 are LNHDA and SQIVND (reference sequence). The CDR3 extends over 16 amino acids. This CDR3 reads CASSIDRTGLNQPQHF. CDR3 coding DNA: TGTGCCAGTAGTATAGATAGAACCGGTCTAAATCAGCCCCAGCATTTT.

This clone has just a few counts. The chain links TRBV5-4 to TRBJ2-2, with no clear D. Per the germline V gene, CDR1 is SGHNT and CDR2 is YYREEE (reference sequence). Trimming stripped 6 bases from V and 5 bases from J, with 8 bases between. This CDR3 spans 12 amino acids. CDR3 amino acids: CASTFSTGELFF. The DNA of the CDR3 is TGTGCCAGCACCTTTTCAACCGGGGAGCTGTTTTTT.

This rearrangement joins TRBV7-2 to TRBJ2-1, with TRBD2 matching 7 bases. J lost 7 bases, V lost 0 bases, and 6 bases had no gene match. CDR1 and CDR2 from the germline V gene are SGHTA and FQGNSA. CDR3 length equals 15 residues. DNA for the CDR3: TGTGCCAGCAGCTTAGCGGGAGGGCCGGGAAATGAGCAGTTCTTC. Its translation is CASSLAGGPGNEQFF.